This TCR beta chain was observed in a study of PD-1 blockade in classical Hodgkin lymphoma. Regarding time point: cycle 4 day 1 (C4D1), after less than seven weeks of nivolumab. Every patient was affected by relapse after autologous stem cell transplantation, while exposure to brentuximab vedotin was not uniform. Assay used: immunoSEQ multiplex PCR; TCRdb lists only in-frame clones, some missing. The repertoire includes approximately 49,000 clones, 80% of them detected once, and around 20% sits in the top ten. Trimming left V 7 bases short and J 5 bases short, with 11 bases between. The CDR3 is 13 amino acids. The V gene's germline CDR1 is MNHEY and CDR2 SVGAGI.

The V gene is TRBV6-5, the J gene TRBJ2-2, with D tentatively TRBD2 (5 bases). The clonotype comes from a human donor with classical Hodgkin lymphoma. Sample: peripheral blood mononuclear cells (PBMCs), taken before the fourth cycle of nivolumab. CDR3 coding DNA: TGTGCCAGCAATGGGAGAGGGACCGGGGAGCTGTTTTTT. This encodes CASNGRGTGELFF.